Detailed here is one T cell receptor (beta chain). Its antigen is as yet unknown. In germline, CDR1 is SGHNT, CDR2 YYREEE (reference sequence). CDR3 size: 14 residues. V lost 7 bases and J 14 bases, leaving 26 bases between the germline ends. Profiled with immunoSEQ multiplex PCR; TCRdb holds only in-frame clones, not every one. The table shows roughly 700,000 clones, with 74% occurring only once. The entry originates in a study of shared clonotypes between healthy human individuals. The study, taken as a whole, reports: Richness estimates generally favored naive over memory subsets.

This TCR was recovered from a woman aged 25 to 45 in good health. The chain couples TRBV5-4 to TRBJ2-3, with D possibly matching TRBD2 (6 bases). The sequenced material came from memory CD4+ T cells sorted from blood. This sample's subset: CD45RA-negative fraction. CDR3 sequence reads: CASEKAERGTGRYF. The CDR3 bases are TGTGCCAGCGAAAAAGCAGAACGAGGGACTGGGCGGTATTTT.